This T cell receptor beta chain was identified in a study of blood T cell repertoires in COVID-19. Whole-study context: COVID-19 samples, acute and convalescent, were from the United States, Italy and Spain. Sample material is recorded as cDNA or gDNA derived from T cells, B-cell-depleted T cells, or PBMCs.

Source study methods: Estimation of nucleated cell counts relied on the amplification of reference gene primers. The protocol was immunoSEQ multiplex PCR, while the TCRdb copy is restricted to in-frame clones and leaves out a portion. V, J and clone size are those of that table, while D and trimming were read from the DNA. The data show approximately 65,000 clones, with 70% to 85% seen just once and around 21% held by the top ten. Per germline, CDR1 LNHDA and CDR2 SQIVND (reference sequence). Trimming took off 3 bases at V and 7 bases at J, with 19 bases between the two ends. This CDR3 is built from 15 residues.

The TCR was taken from a woman of 80 years or more with active or convalescent COVID-19. This chain joins TRBV19 and TRBJ2-7; TRBD2 might be the D (6 bases). Input material: peripheral blood. The CDR3 DNA sequence: TGTGCCAGTAGTATTGACGTGTGGCGGGCGGGGGAGCAGTACTTC. The encoded protein is CASSIDVWRAGEQYF.